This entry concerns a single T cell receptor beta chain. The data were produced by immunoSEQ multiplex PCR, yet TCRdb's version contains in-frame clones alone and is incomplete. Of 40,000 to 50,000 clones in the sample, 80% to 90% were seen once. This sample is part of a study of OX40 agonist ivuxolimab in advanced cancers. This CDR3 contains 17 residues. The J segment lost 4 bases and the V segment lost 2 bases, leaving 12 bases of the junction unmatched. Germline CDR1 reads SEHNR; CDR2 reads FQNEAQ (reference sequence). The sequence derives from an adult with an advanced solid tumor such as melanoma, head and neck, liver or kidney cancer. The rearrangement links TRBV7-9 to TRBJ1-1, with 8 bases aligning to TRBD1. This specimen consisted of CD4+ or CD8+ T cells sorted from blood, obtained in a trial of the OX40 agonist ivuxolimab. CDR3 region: CASSLIVQGDVGTEAFF. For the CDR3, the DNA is TGTGCCAGCAGCTTAATCGTACAGGGGGATGTTGGCACTGAAGCTTTCTTT.